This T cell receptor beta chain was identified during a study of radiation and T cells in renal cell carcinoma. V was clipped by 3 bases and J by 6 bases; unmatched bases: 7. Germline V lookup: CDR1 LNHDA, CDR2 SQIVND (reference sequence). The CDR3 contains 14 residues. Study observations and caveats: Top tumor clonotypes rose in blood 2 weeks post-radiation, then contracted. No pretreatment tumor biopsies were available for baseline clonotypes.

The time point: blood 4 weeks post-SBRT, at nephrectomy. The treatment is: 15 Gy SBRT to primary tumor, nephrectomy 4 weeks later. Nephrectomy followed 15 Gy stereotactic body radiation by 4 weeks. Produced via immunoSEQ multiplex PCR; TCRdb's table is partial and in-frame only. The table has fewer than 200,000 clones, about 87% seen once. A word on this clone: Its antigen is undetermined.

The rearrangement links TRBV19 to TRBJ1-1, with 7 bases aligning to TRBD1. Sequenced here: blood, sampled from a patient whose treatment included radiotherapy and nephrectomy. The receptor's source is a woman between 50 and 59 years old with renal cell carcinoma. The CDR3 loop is CASSMVAGGPEAFF. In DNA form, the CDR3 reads TGTGCCAGTAGTATGGTGGCAGGGGGACCTGAAGCTTTCTTT.